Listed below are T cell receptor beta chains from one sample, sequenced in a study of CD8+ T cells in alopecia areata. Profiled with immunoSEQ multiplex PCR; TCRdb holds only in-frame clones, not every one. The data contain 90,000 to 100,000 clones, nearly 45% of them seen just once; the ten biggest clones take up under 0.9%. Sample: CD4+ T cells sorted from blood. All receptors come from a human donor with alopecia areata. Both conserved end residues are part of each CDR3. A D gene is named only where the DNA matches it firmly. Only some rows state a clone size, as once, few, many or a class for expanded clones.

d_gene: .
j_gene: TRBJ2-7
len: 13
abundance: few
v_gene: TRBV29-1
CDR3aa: CSLILAGTYEQYF
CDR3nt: TGCAGCCTCATATTGGCAGGCACCTACGAGCAGTACTTC

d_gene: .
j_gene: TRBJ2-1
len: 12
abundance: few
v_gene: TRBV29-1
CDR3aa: CSVELAGNEQFF
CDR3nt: TGCAGCGTTGAATTGGCGGGCAATGAGCAGTTCTTC

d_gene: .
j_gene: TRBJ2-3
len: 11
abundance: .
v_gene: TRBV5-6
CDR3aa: CASSSLDTQYF
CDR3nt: TGTGCCAGCAGCTCGCTGGATACGCAGTATTTT

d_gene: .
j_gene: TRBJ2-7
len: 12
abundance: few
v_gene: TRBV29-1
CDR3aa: CSVEDGIDEQYF
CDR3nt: TGCAGCGTTGAAGATGGGATAGACGAGCAGTACTTC

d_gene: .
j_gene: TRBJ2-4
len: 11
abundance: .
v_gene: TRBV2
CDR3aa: CASSRENIQYF
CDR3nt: TGTGCCAGTAGCAGGGAAAACATTCAGTACTTC

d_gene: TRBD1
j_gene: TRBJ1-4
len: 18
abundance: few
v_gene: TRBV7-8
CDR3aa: CASSPTDRVFATNEKLFF
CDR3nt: TGTGCCAGCAGCCCAACAGACAGGGTATTCGCAACTAATGAAAAACTGTTTTTT

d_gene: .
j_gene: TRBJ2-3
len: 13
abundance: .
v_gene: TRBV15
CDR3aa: CATRTGVRDTQYF
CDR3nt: TGTGCCACCAGGACGGGGGTGAGAGATACGCAGTATTTT

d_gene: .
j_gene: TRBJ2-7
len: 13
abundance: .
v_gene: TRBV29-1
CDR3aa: CSVRLTGGGEQYF
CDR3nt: TGCAGCGTGAGGCTGACAGGCGGTGGCGAGCAGTACTTC

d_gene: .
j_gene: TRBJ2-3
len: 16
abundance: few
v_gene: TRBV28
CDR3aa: CASSLGRAGLTDTQYF
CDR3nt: TGTGCCAGCAGTTTGGGTAGAGCGGGCCTCACAGATACGCAGTATTTT

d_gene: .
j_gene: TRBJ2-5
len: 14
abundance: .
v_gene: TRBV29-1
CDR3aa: CSVIPLVLDETQYF
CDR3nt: TGCAGCGTTATCCCACTAGTTCTGGATGAGACCCAGTACTTC

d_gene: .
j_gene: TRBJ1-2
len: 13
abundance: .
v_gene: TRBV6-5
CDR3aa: CASSLRGLGGYTF
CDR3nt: TGTGCCAGCAGCCTACGAGGGTTGGGCGGCTACACCTTC

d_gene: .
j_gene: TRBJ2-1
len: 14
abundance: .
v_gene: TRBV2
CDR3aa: CASSPLTRRAEQFF
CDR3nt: TGTGCCAGCAGTCCCCTCACTAGAAGGGCTGAGCAGTTCTTC

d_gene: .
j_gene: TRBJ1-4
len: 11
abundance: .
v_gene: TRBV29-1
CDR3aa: CSVLGGEKLFF
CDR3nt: TGCAGCGTTCTGGGGGGGGAAAAACTGTTTTTT

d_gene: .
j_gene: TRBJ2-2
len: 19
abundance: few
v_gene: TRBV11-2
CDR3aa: CASSPSFWPGRTNTGELFF
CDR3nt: TGTGCCAGCAGCCCGTCGTTTTGGCCGGGTAGGACGAACACCGGGGAGCTGTTTTTT

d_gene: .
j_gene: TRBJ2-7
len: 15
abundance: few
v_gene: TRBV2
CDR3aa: CASSEALWGTYEQYF
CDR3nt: TGTGCCAGCAGTGAAGCGCTATGGGGAACCTACGAGCAGTACTTC

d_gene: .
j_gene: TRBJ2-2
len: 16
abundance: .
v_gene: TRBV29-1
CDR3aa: CSVEDRFRKNTGELFF
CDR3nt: TGCAGCGTTGAAGATCGGTTTCGCAAAAACACCGGGGAGCTGTTTTTT

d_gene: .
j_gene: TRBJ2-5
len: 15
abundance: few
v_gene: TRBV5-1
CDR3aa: CASSTPGTLQETQYF
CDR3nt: TGCGCCAGCAGCACGCCCGGGACCCTCCAAGAGACCCAGTACTTC

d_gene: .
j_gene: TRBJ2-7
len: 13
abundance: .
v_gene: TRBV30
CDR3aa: CAWSRGRTYEQYF
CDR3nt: TGTGCCTGGAGTAGAGGACGGACCTACGAGCAGTACTTC

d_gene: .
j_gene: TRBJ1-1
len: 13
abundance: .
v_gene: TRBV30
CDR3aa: CAWNPNRDGEAFF
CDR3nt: TGTGCCTGGAACCCAAATCGGGACGGCGAAGCTTTCTTT

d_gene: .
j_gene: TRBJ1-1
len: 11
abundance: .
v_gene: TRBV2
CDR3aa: CASSLLKEAFF
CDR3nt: TGTGCCAGCAGTTTACTAAAGGAAGCTTTCTTT

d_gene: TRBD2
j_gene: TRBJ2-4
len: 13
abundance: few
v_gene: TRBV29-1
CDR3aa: CSVLAAGGNIQYF
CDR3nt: TGCAGCGTACTAGCGGCGGGCGGAAACATTCAGTACTTC

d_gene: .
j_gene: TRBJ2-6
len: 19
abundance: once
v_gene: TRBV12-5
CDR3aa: CASGSSPGLLNSGANVLTF
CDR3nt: TGTGCTAGTGGTTCATCTCCGGGACTGCTAAACTCTGGGGCCAACGTCCTGACTTTC

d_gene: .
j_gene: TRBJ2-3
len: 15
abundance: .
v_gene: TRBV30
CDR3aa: CAWGRGRSQIDTQYF
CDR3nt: TGTGCCTGGGGACGGGGACGCTCACAGATCGATACGCAGTATTTT

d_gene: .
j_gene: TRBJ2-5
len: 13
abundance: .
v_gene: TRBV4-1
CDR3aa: CASSQESGETQYF
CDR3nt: TGCGCCAGCAGCCAAGAGTCGGGAGAGACCCAGTACTTC

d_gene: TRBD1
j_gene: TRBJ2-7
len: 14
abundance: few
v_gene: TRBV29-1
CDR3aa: CSVTGQGASYEQYF
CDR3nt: TGCAGCGTTACCGGACAGGGGGCAAGTTACGAGCAGTACTTC

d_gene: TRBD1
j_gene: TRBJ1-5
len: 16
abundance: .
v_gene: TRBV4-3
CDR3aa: CASSQDRNRGDQPQHF
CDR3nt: TGCGCCAGCAGCCAAGATCGAAACAGGGGGGATCAGCCCCAGCATTTT

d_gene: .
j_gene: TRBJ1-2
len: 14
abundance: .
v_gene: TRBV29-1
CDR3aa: CSVDDWGALYGYTF
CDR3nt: TGCAGCGTTGATGATTGGGGGGCCCTCTATGGCTACACCTTC

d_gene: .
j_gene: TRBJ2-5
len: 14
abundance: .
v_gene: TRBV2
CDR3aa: CASSVAGNKETQYF
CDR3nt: TGTGCCAGCAGTGTAGCCGGGAACAAAGAGACCCAGTACTTC

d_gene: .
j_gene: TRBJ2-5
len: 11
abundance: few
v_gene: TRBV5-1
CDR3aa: CASSNQETQYF
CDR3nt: TGCGCCAGCAGCAACCAAGAGACCCAGTACTTC

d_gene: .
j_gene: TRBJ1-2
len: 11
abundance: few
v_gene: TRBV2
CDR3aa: CATSGDVGYTF
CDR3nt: TGTGCCACCTCCGGGGACGTTGGCTACACCTTC

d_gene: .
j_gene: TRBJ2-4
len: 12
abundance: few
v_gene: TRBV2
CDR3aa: CAVGVDKNIQYF
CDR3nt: TGTGCCGTTGGGGTAGACAAAAACATTCAGTACTTC

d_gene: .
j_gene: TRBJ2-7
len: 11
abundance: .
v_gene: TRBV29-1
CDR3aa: CSVEDAYEQYF
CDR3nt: TGCAGCGTTGAAGATGCGTACGAGCAGTACTTC

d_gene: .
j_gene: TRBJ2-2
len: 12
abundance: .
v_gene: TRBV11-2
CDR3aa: CASSLEAGELFF
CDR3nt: TGTGCCAGCAGCTTAGAAGCCGGGGAGCTGTTTTTT

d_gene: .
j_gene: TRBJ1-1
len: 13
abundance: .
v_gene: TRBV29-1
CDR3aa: CLGGDNMNTEAFF
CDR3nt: TGCCTGGGGGGCGACAACATGAACACTGAAGCTTTCTTT

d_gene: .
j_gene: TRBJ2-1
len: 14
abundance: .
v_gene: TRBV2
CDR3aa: CASRADGRNNEQFF
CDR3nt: TGTGCCAGCAGAGCCGATGGCAGAAACAATGAGCAGTTCTTC

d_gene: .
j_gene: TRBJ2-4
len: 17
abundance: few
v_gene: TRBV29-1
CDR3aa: CSVEESESFQPKNIQYF
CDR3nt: TGCAGCGTTGAAGAGTCGGAGTCCTTCCAGCCAAAAAACATTCAGTACTTC

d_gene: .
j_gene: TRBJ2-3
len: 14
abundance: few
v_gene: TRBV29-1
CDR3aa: CSAEGVFIGDTQYF
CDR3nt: TGCAGCGCCGAGGGGGTATTCATAGGGGATACGCAGTATTTT

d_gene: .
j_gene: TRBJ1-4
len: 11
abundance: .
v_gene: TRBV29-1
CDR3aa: CSGQSNEKLFF
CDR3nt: TGCAGCGGGCAGTCTAATGAAAAACTGTTTTTT

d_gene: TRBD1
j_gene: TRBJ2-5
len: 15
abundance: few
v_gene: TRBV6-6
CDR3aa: CASSYGTGGRETQYF
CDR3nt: TGTGCCAGCAGTTACGGGACAGGGGGCAGAGAGACCCAGTACTTC

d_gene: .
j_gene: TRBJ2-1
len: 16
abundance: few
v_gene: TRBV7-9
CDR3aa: CASSPTAGISYNEQFF
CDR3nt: TGTGCCAGCAGCCCAACGGCGGGGATATCCTACAATGAGCAGTTCTTC

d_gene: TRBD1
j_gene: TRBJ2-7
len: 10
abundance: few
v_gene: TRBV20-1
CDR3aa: CSAAGGRQYF
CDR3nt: TGCAGTGCCGCAGGGGGAAGGCAGTACTTC

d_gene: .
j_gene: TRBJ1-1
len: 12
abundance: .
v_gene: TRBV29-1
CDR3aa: CSAAGRVTEAFF
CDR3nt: TGCAGCGCCGCAGGGAGAGTTACTGAAGCTTTCTTT

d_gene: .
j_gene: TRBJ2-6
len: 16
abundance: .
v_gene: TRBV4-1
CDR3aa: CASSLRARSGANVLTF
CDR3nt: TGCGCCAGCAGCCTCCGAGCGAGGTCTGGGGCCAACGTCCTGACTTTC

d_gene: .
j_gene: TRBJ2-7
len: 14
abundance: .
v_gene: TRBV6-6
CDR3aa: CASSATSEAVEQYF
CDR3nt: TGTGCCAGCAGCGCGACCTCCGAAGCTGTCGAGCAGTACTTC

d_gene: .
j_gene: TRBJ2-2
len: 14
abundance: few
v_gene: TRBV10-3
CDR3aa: CATNGGQGTGELFF
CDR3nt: TGTGCCACCAATGGAGGGCAGGGCACCGGGGAGCTGTTTTTT

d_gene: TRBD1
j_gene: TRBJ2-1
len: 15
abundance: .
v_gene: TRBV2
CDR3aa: CASSEDRGGYNEQFF
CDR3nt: TGTGCCAGCAGCGAAGACAGGGGAGGCTACAATGAGCAGTTCTTC

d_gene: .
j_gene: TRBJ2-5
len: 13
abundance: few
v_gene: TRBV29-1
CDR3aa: CSPRTGGQETQYF
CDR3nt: TGCAGCCCACGAACCGGGGGACAAGAGACCCAGTACTTC

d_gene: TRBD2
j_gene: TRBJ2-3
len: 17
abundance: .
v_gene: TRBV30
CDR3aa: CAWSVTSGLRGADTQYF
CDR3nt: TGTGCCTGGAGTGTGACTAGCGGACTCAGGGGCGCAGATACGCAGTATTTT

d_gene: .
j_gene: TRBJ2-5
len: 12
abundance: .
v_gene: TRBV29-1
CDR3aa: CSVGGNQETQYF
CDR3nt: TGCAGCGTTGGGGGGAACCAAGAGACCCAGTACTTC

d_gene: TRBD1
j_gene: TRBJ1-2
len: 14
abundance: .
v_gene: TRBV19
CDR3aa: CASSKADRSYGYTF
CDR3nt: TGTGCCAGTAGTAAAGCGGACAGGAGCTATGGCTACACCTTC

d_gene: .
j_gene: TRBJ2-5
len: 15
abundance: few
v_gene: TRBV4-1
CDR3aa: CASSQDGRLQETQYF
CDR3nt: TGCGCCAGCAGCCAAGATGGGCGGCTTCAAGAGACCCAGTACTTC

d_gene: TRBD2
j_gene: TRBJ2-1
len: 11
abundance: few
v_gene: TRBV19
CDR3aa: CAASGYNEQFF
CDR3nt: TGTGCCGCTAGCGGCTACAATGAGCAGTTCTTC

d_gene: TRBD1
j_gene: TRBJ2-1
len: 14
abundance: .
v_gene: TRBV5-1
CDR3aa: CASTVGQTKGEQFF
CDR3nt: TGCGCCAGCACGGTGGGACAGACGAAAGGTGAGCAGTTCTTC

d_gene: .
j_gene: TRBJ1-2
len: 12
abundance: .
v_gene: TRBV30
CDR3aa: CACGRGGYGYTF
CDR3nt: TGTGCCTGCGGCAGGGGAGGCTATGGCTACACCTTC

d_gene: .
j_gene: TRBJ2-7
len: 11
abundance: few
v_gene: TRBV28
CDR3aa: CASSPGYEQYF
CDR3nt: TGTGCCAGCAGTCCCGGTTACGAGCAGTACTTC

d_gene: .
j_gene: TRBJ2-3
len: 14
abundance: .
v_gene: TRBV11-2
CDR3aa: CASSQRQATDTQYF
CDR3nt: TGTGCCAGCTCCCAGCGGCAGGCCACAGATACGCAGTATTTT

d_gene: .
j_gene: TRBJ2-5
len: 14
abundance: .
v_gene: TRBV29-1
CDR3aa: CSVQVGGFGETQYF
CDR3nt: TGCAGCGTTCAAGTCGGCGGGTTTGGGGAGACCCAGTACTTC

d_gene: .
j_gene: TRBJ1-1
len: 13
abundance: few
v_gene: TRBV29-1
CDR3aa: CSVVGSPYSEAFF
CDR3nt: TGCAGCGTTGTAGGCTCTCCTTATTCTGAAGCTTTCTTT

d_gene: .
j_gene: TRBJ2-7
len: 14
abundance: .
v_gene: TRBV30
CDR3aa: CAWSEAVGIGEQYF
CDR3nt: TGTGCCTGGAGTGAGGCGGTGGGGATAGGGGAGCAGTACTTC

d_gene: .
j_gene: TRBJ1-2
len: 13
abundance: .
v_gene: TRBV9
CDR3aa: CASSPETGGGYTF
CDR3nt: TGTGCCAGCAGCCCGGAGACGGGCGGTGGCTACACCTTC